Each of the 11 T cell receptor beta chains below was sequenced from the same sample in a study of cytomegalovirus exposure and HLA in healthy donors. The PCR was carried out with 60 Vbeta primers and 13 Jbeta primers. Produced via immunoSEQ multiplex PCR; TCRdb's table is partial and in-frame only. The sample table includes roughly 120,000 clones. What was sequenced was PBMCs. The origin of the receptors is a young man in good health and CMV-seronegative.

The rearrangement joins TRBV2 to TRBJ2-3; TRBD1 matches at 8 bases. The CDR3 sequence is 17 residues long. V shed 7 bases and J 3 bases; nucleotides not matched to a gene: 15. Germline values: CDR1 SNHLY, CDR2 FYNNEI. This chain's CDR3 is CASIAGQGFVQTDTQYF. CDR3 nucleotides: TGTGCCAGCATAGCCGGACAGGGATTCGTTCAGACAGATACGCAGTATTTT.

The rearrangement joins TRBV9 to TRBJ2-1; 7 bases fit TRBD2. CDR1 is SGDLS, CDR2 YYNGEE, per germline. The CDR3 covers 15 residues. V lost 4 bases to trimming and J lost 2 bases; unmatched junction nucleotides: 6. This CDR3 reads CASSRSGTTYNEQFF. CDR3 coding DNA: TGTGCCAGCAGCAGAAGCGGGACCACCTACAATGAGCAGTTCTTC.

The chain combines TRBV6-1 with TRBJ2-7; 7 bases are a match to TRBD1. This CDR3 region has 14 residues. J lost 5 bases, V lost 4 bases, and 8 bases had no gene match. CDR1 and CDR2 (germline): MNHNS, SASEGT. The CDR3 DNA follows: TGTGCCAGCAGTGTGACAGGGTCTTTCGACGAGCAGTACTTC. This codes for CASSVTGSFDEQYF.

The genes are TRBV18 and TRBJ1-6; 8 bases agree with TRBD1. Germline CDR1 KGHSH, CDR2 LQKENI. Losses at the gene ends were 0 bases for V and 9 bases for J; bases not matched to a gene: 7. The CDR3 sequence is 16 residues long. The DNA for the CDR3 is TGTGCCAGCTCACCACCGAGACAGGGGAGGTCTTCACCCCTCCACTTT. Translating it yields CASSPPRQGRSSPLHF.

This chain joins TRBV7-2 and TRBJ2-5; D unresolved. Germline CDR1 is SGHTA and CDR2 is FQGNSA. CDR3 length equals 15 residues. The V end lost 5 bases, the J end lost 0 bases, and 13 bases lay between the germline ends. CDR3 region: CASSLNPTYQETQYF. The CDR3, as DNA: TGTGCCAGCAGCCTAAACCCCACGTACCAAGAGACCCAGTACTTC.

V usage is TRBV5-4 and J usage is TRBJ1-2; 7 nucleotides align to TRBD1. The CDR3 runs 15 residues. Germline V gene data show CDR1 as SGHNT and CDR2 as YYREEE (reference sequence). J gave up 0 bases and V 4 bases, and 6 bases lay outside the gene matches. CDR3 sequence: CASSTWDSSNYGYTF. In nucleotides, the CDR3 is TGTGCCAGCAGCACATGGGACAGCTCTAACTATGGCTACACCTTC.

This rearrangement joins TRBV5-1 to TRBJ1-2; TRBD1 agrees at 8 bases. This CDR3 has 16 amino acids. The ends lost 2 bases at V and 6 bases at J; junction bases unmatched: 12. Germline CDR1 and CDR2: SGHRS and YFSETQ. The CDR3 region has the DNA TGCGCCAGCAGCTTTCATGCAGGGGGCGGTAAGGATGGCTACACCTTC. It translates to CASSFHAGGGKDGYTF.

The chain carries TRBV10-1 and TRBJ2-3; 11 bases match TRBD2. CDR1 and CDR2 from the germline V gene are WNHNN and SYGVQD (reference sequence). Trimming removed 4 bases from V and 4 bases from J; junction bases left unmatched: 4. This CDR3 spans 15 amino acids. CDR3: CASSGLAGRSDTQYF. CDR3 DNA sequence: TGCGCCAGCAGTGGACTAGCGGGGAGGTCAGATACGCAGTATTTT.

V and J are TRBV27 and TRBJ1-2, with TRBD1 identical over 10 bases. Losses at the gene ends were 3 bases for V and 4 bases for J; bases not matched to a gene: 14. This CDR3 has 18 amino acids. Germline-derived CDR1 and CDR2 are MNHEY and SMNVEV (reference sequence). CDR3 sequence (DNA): TGTGCCAGCAGTTTGTCGGTGGGACAGGGGCCCGTGGGCTATGGCTACACCTTC. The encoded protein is CASSLSVGQGPVGYGYTF.

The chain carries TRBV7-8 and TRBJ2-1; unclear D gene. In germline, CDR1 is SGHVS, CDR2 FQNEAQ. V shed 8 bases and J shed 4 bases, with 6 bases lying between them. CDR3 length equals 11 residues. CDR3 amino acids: CASAQYNEQFF. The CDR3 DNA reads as TGTGCCAGCGCACAGTACAATGAGCAGTTCTTC.

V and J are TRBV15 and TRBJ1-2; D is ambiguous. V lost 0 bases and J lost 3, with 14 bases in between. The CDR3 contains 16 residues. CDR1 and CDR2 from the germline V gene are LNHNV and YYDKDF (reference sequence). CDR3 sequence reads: CATSRDDHSSYYGYTF. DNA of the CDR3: TGTGCCACCAGCAGAGATGACCACAGTTCCTACTATGGCTACACCTTC.